Many counts were recorded for the clone carrying this TCR beta chain. The target antigen is unknown. The entry originates in a study of glioma-infiltrating T cells. Study-level findings and limits: Tissue and blood shared very few CDR3 sequences. Above-expected tissue-blood divergence occurred in all gliomas, most in low-grade ones.

Amplification of TCR alpha and beta CDR3 regions from RNA used iRepertoire nested multiplex PCR. One-step reverse transcription and amplification started from approximately 100-400 ng of tissue mRNA or PBMC total RNA. TCRdb redid the calling of the multiplex PCR reads with MiXCR, one entry per CDR3 protein. The sample records tens of thousands of distinct CDR3 sequences, around a quarter being singletons. The CDR3 contains 14 residues. V was clipped by 5 bases and J by 6 bases; unmatched bases: 10. Sequenced sample: glioma tissue, nonneoplastic brain tissue, or PBMCs (not recorded which). The TCR was taken from a human donor with low-grade glioma or glioblastoma, undergoing nonglioma brain surgery, or in good health (not recorded which). V is TRBV12-3 or TRBV12-4 and J is TRBJ2-7; 7 bases align to TRBD1. The CDR3 region is CASSTSGQVVEQYF. CDR3 coding DNA: TGTGCCAGCAGTACCTCTGGACAGGTCGTCGAGCAGTACTTC.